The clone carrying this T cell receptor (beta chain) has ten or more counts. Its antigen is not known. TCRdb itself ran the 5' RACE reads through MiXCR, one entry per CDR3 protein. The sample records under 80,000 distinct CDR3 sequences, 3% to 5% being singletons. The data stem from a study of neurological immune-mediated disorders. The study, taken as a whole, reports: According to phylogenetic grouping, one related-CDR3 cluster, a possible signature, contained the repertoires of 18 of 34 multiple sclerosis patients.

Trimming took off 0 bases at V and 7 bases at J, with 8 bases between the two ends. Germline-derived CDR1 and CDR2 are SGDLS and YYNGEE. This CDR3 spans 13 amino acids. The chain has TRBV9 and TRBJ2-1, with D hard to call. This sequence originates from a man younger than 40 with multiple sclerosis. Sequencing was performed on PBMCs. CDR3 amino acids: CASSVASMNEQFF. CDR3 bases: TGTGCCAGCAGCGTAGCCTCGATGAATGAGCAGTTCTTC.